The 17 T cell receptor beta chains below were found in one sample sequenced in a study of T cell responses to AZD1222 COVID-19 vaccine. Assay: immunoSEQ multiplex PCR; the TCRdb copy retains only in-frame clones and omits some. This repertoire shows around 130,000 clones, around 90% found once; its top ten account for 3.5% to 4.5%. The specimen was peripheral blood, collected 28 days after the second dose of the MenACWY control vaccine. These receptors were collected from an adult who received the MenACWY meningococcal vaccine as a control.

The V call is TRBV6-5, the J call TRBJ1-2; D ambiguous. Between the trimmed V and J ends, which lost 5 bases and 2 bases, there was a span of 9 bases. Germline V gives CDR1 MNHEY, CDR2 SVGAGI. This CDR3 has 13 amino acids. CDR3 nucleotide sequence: TGTGCCAGCAGTAAGACCGAGAACTATGGCTACACCTTC. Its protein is CASSKTENYGYTF.

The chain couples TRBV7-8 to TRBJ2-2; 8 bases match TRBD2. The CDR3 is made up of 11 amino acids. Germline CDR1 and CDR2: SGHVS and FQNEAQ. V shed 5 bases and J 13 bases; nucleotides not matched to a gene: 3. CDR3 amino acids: CASSPREGLFF. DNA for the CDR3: TGTGCCAGCAGCCCCCGGGAGGGGCTGTTTTTT.

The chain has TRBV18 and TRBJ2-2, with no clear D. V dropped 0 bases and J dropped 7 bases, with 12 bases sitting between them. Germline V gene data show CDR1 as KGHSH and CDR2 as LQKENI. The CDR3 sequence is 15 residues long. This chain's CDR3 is CASSPPPLAHGELFF. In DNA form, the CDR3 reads TGTGCCAGCTCACCACCCCCGCTGGCTCACGGGGAGCTGTTTTTT. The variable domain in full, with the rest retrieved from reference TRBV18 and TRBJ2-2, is NAGVMQNPRHLVRRRGQEARLRCSPMKGHSHVYWYRQLPEEGLKFMVYLQKENIIDESGMPKERFSAEFPKEGPSILRIQQVVRGDSAAYFCASSPPPLAHGELFFGEGSRLTVL.

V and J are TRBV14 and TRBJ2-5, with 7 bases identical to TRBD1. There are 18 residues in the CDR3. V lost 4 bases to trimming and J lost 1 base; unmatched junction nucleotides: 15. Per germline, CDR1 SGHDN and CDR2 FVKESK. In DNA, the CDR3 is TGTGCCAGCAGCCTATCGACAGGGTATGGTGGGGTCCAAGAGACCCAGTACTTC. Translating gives CASSLSTGYGGVQETQYF.

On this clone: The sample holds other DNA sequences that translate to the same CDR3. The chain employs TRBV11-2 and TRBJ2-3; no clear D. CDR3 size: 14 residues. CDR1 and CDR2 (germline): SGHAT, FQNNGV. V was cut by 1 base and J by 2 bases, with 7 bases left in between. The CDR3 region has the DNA TGTGCCAGCAGCTTAGGCGGTCCCACAGATACGCAGTATTTT. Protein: CASSLGGPTDTQYF.

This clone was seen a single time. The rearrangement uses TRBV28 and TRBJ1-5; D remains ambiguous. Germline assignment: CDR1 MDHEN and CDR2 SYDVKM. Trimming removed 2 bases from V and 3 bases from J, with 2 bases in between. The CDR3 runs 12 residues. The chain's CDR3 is CASSLTNQPQHF. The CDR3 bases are TGTGCCAGCAGTTTAACCAATCAGCCCCAGCATTTT.

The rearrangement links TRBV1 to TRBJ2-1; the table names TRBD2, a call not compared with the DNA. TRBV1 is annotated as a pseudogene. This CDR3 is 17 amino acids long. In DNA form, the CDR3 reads TGCACCAGCAGCCGGCCCCTGACTAGCGACTCCTACAATGAGCAGTTCTTC. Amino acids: CTSSRPLTSDSYNEQFF.

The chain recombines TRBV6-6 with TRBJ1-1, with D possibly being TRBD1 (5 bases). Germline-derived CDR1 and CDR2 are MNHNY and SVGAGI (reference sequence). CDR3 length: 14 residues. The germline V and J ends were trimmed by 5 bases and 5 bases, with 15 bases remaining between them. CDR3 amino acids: CASSPWTGGTEAFF. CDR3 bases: TGTGCCAGCAGTCCATGGACGGGGGGGACTGAAGCTTTCTTT.

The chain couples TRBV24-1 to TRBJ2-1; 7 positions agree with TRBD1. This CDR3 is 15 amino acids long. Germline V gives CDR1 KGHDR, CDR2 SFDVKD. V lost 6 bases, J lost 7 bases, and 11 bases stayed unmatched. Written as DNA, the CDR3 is TGTGCCACCAGTCTCGGACAGGATCTTTGGAATGAGCAGTTCTTC. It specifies CATSLGQDLWNEQFF.

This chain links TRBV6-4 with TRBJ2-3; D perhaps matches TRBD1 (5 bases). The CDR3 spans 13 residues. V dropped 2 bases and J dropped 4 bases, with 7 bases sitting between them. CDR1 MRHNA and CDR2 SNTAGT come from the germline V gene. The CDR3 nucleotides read TGTGCCAGCAGTGACCGACAGTCAGATACGCAGTATTTT. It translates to CASSDRQSDTQYF.

The CDR3 nucleotides read TGTGCCAGCAGCTCCACAGGTAGCTTGGCCTCGGGTACTGAAGCTTTCTTT. Its translation is CASSSTGSLASGTEAFF. The V and J genes are TRBV5-6 and TRBJ1-1; tentative D call: TRBD1 (5 bases). This CDR3 is built from 17 residues. Trimming removed 3 bases at V and 5 bases at J, with 23 bases between. Germline CDR1 SGHDT, CDR2 YYEEEE.

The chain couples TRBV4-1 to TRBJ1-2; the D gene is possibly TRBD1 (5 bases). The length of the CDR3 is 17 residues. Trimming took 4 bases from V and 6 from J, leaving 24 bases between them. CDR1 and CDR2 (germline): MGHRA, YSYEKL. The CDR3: CASSRPTTNFGGDGYTF. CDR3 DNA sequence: TGCGCCAGCAGCCGACCTACTACAAACTTCGGGGGAGATGGCTACACCTTC.

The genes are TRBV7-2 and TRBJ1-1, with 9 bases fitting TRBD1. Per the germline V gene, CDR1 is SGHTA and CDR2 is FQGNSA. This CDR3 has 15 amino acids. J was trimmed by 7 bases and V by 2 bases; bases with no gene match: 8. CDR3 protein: CASSLYGTGRIEAFF. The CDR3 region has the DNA TGTGCCAGCAGCTTATACGGGACAGGGAGAATTGAAGCTTTCTTT. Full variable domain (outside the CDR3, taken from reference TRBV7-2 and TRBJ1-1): GAGVSQSPSNKVTEKGKDVELRCDPISGHTALYWYRQSLGQGLEFLIYFQGNSAPDKSGLPSDRFSAERTGGSVSTLTIQRTQQEDSAVYLCASSLYGTGRIEAFFGQGTRLTVV.

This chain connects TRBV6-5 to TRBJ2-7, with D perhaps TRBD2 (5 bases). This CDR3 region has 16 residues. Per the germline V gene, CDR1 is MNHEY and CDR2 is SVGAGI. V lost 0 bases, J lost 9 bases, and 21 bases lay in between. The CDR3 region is CASSYSSLAAIGGQYF. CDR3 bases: TGTGCCAGCAGTTACTCGAGCCTAGCTGCGATCGGTGGGCAGTACTTC.

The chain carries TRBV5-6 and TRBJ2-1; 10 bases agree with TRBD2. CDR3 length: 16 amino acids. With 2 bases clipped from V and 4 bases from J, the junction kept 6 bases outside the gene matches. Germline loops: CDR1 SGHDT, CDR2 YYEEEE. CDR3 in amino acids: CASSFTSGTLYNEQFF. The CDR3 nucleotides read TGTGCCAGCAGCTTCACTAGCGGGACCCTATACAATGAGCAGTTCTTC.

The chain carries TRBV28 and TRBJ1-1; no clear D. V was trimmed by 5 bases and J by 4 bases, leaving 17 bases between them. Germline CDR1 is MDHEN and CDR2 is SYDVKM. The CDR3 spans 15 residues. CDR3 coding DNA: TGTGCCAGCAGTGTATTATCGAAGGCGAGCACTGAAGCTTTCTTT. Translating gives CASSVLSKASTEAFF.

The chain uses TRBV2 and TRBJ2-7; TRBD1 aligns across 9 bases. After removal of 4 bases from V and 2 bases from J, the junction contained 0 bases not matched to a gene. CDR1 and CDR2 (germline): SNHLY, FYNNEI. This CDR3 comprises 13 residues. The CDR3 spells CASSGDRAYEQYF. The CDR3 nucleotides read TGTGCCAGCAGTGGGGACAGGGCCTACGAGCAGTACTTC.